The T cell receptor beta chain under discussion was sequenced for a study of T-cell reconstitution after alpha-beta-depleted transplantation in children. Unique molecular identifiers were used in preparing the TCRbeta library. TCRdb fed the PCR reads into MiXCR, producing one record per CDR3 protein. The data contain approximately 390,000 distinct CDR3 sequences, under 13% of them seen just once; the ten biggest clones take up roughly 5.1%. V gave up 2 bases and J gave up 5 bases; unmatched junction bases: 6. CDR1 is SGHVS and CDR2 is FQNEAQ in the germline V gene. CDR3 length: 15 amino acids. This clonotype appeared once.

The clonotype originates from a human donor who donated a stem cell graft to a child with acute myeloid leukemia. This sequence joins TRBV7-8 and TRBJ2-7; TRBD2 matches at 10 bases. Sequences were derived from PBMCs from the stem cell graft donor, sampled from the stem cell graft. The CDR3 nucleotides are TGTGCCAGCAGCTTACTAGCGGGAGAAAAGGACGAGCAGTACTTC. This encodes CASSLLAGEKDEQYF.